One sample yielded the 4 T cell receptor beta chains listed below, sequenced in a study of blood T cell repertoires in COVID-19. Sequenced by immunoSEQ multiplex PCR; TCRdb stores in-frame clones only, minus some. The sample lists 170,000 or so clones; over 80% were seen once. Input material: peripheral blood. These receptors came from a woman in her 70s with COVID-19, enrolled during active disease.

The chain carries TRBV7-9 and TRBJ1-4, with 11 bases matching TRBD1. The CDR3 length is 16 residues. Germline V lookup: CDR1 SEHNR, CDR2 FQNEAQ (reference sequence). Trimming removed 5 bases from V and 5 bases from J; junction bases left unmatched: 7. CDR3 DNA: TGTGCCAGCAGCCCGGACAGGGGGCTCGTCAATGAAAAACTGTTTTTT. Translating gives CASSPDRGLVNEKLFF.

V is TRBV3-1 (or the pseudogene TRBV3-2) and J is TRBJ1-4; TRBD1 agrees at 7 bases. V gave up 3 bases and J gave up 7 bases; unmatched junction bases: 11. This CDR3 spans 16 amino acids. The germline V gene encodes CDR1 LGHDT and CDR2 YNNKEL (reference sequence). The CDR3 sequence: CASSQWGDSPGEKLFF. CDR3 DNA sequence: TGTGCCAGCAGCCAGTGGGGGGACAGTCCCGGTGAAAAACTGTTTTTT.

The chain carries TRBV7-2 and TRBJ2-7; 7 bases match TRBD2. Per germline, CDR1 SGHTA and CDR2 FQGNSA. The CDR3 has 15 residues. Losses at the gene ends were 1 base for V and 2 bases for J; bases not matched to a gene: 5. The DNA for the CDR3 is TGTGCCAGCAGCTTAGTAGCGGGCATAACCTACGAGCAGTACTTC. Translation gives CASSLVAGITYEQYF. The full variable domain, rest sourced from reference TRBV7-2 and TRBJ2-7, is GAGVSQSPSNKVTEKGKDVELRCDPISGHTALYWYRQSLGQGLEFLIYFQGNSAPDKSGLPSDRFSAERTGGSVSTLTIQRTQQEDSAVYLCASSLVAGITYEQYFGPGTRLTVT.

The chain has TRBV28 and TRBJ1-5; weak D call: TRBD1 (6 bases). CDR1 and CDR2 from the germline V gene are MDHEN and SYDVKM. The CDR3 is 15 amino acids. V was cut by 1 base and J by 2 bases, with 9 bases left in between. The CDR3 is CASSLLSGGNQPQHF. DNA of the CDR3: TGTGCCAGCAGTTTATTATCAGGGGGCAATCAGCCCCAGCATTTT.